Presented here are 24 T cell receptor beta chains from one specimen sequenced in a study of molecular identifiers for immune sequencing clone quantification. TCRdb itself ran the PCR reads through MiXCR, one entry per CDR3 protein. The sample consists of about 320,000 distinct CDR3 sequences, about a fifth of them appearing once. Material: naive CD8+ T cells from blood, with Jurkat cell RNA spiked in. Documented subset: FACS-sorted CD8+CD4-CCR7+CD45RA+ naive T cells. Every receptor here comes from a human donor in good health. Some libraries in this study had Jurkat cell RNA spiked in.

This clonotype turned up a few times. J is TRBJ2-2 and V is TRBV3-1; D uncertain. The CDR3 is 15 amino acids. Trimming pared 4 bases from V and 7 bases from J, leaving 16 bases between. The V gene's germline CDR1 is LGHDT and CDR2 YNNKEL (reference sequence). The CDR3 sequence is CASSPFRLLDGELFF. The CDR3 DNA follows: TGTGCCAGCAGCCCGTTCAGGCTCCTTGACGGGGAGCTGTTTTTT. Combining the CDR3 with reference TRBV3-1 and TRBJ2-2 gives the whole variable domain DTAVSQTPKYLVTQMGNDKSIKCEQNLGHDTMYWYKQDSKKFLKIMFSYNNKELIINETVPNRFSPKSPDKAHLNLHINSLELGDSAVYFCASSPFRLLDGELFFGEGSRLTVL.

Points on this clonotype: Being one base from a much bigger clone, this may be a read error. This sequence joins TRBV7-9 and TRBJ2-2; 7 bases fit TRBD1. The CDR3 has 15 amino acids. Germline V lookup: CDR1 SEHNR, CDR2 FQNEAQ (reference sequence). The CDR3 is CVSSFGTAGGGELFF. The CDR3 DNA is TGTGTCAGCAGCTTTGGGACAGCTGGAGGCGGGGAGCTGTTTTTT.

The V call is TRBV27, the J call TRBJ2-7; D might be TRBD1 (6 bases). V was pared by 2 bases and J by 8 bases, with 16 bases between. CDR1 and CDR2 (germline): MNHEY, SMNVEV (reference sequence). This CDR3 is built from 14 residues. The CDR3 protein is CASSLLQGWDKQYF. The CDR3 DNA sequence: TGTGCCAGCAGTTTACTCCAGGGCTGGGACAAGCAGTACTTC.

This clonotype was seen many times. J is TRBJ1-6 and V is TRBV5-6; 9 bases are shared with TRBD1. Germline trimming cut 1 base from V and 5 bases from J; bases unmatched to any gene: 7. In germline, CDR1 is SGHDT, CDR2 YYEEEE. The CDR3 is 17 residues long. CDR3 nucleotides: TGTGCCAGCAGCTTGCCCCCAGGGGACAGGGATAATTCACCCCTCCACTTT. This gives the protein CASSLPPGDRDNSPLHF.

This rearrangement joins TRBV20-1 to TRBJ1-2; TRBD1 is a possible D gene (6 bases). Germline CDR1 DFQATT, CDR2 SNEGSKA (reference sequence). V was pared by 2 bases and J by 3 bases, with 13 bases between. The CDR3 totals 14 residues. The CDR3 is CSARRQEFYYGYTF. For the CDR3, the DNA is TGCAGTGCTAGAAGACAGGAATTTTACTATGGCTACACCTTC.

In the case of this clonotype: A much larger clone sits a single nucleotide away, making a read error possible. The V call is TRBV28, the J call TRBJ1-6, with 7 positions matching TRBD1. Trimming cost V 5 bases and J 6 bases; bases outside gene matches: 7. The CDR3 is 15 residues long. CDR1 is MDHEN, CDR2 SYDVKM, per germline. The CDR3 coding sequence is TGTGCCAGCAGTACATGGGACAGTTTTAATTCACCCCTCCACTTT. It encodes CASSTWDSFNSPLHF.

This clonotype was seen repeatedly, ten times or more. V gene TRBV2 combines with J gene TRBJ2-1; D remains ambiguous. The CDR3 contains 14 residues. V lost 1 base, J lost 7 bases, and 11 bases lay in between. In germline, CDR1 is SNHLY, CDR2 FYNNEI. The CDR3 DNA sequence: TGTGCCAGCAGTGAAGGCTTGGGGTATAATGAGCAGTTCTTC. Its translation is CASSEGLGYNEQFF.

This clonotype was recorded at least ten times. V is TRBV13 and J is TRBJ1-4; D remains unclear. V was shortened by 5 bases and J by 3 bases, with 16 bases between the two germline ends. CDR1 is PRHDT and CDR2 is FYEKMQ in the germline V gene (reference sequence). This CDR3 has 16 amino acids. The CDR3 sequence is CASSNRLSASNEKLFF. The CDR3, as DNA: TGTGCCAGCAGCAACCGGCTTTCTGCGTCTAATGAAAAACTGTTTTTT.

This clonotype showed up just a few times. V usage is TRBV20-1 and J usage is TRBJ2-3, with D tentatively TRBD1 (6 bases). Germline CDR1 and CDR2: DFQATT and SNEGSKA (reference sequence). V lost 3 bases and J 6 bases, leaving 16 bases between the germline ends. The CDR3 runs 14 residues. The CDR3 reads CSASGDTRGDTQYF. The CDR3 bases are TGCAGTGCTAGTGGGGACACCCGTGGGGATACGCAGTATTTT.

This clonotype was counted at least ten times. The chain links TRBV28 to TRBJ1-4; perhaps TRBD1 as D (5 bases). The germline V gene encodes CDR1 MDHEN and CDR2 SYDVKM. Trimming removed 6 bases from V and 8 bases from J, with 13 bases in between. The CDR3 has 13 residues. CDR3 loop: CASSARADEKLFF. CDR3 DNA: TGTGCCAGCAGCGCCAGGGCGGACGAAAAACTGTTTTTT.

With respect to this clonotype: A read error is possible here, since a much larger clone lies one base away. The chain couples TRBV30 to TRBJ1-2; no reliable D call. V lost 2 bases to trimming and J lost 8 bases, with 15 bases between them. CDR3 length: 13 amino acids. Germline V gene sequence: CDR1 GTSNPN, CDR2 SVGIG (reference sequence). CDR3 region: CAWSPEDREGYTF. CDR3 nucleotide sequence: TGTGCCTGGAGTCCCGAGGATCGGGAAGGCTACACCTTC.

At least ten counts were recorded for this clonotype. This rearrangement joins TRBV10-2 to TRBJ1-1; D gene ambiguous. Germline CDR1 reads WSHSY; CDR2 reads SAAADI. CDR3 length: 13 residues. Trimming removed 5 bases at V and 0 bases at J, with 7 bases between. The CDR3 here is CASSPYLNTEAFF. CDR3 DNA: TGCGCCAGCAGTCCTTACCTGAACACTGAAGCTTTCTTT.

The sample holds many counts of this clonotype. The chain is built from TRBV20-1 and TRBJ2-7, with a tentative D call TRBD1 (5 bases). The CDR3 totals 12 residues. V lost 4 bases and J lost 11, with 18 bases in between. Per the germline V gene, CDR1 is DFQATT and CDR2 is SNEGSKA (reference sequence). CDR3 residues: CSAIYDQGPEYF. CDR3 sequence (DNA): TGCAGTGCTATCTACGATCAGGGTCCGGAGTACTTC.

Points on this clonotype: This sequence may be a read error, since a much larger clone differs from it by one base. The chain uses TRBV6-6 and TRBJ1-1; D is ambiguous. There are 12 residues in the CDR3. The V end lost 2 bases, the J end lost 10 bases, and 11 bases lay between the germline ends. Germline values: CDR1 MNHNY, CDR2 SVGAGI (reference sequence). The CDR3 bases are TGTGCCAGCAGTTACGGGGTAGTTGGAGCTTTCTTT. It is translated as CASSYGVVGAFF.

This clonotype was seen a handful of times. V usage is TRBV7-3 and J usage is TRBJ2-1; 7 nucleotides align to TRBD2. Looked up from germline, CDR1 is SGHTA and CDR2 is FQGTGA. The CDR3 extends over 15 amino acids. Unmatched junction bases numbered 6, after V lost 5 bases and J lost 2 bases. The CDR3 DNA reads TGTGCCAGCAGCGTTTTAGCGGGTGCCTACAATGAGCAGTTCTTC. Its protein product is CASSVLAGAYNEQFF.

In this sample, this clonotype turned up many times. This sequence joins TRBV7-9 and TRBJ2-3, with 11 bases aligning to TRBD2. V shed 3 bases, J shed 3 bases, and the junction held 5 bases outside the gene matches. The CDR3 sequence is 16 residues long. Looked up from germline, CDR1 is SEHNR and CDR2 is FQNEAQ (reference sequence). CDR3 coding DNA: TGTGCCAGCAGCTTCCCATGGACTAGCGGGACAGATACGCAGTATTTT. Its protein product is CASSFPWTSGTDTQYF. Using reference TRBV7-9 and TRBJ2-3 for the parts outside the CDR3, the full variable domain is DTGVSQNPRHKITKRGQNVTFRCDPISEHNRLYWYRQTLGQGPEFLTYFQNEAQLEKSRLLSDRFSAERPKGSFSTLEIQRTEQGDSAMYLCASSFPWTSGTDTQYFGPGTRLTVL.

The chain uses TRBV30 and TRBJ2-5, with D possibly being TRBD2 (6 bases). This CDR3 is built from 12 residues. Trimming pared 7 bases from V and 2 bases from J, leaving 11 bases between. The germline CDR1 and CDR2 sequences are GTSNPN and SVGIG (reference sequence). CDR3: CALLAEQETQYF. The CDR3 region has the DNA TGTGCCTTATTAGCGGAACAAGAGACCCAGTACTTC. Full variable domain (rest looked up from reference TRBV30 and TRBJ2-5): SQTIHQWPATLVQPVGSPLSLECTVEGTSNPNLYWYRQAAGRGLQLLFYSVGIGQISSEVPQNLSASRPQDRQFILSSKKLLLSDSGFYLCALLAEQETQYFGPGTRLLVL.

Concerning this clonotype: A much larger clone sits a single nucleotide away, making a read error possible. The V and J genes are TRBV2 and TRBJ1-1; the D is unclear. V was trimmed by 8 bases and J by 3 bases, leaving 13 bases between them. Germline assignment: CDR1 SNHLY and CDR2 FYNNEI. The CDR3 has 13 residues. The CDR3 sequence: CASCGRADTEAFF. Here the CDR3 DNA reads TGTGCCAGCTGCGGGCGGGCCGACACTGAAGCTTTCTTT.

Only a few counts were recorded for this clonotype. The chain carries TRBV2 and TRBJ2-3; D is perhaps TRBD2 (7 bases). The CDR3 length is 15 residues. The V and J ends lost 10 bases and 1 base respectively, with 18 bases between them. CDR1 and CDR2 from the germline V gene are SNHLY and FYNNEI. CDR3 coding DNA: TGTGCCACCGCGGGGGCCAGAGGACGCACAGATACGCAGTATTTT. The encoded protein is CATAGARGRTDTQYF.

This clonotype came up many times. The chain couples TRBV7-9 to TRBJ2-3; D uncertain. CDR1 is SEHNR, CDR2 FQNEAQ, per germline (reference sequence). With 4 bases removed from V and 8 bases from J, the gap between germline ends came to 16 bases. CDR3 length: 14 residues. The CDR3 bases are TGTGCCAGCAGCTCGCCGGAAGCCCGCTTTACGCAGTATTTT. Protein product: CASSSPEARFTQYF.

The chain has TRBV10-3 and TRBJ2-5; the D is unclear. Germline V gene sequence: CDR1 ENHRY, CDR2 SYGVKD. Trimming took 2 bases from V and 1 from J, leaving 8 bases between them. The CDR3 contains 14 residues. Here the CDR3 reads CAISEVGSQETQYF. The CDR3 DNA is TGTGCCATCAGTGAGGTCGGCAGCCAAGAGACCCAGTACTTC.

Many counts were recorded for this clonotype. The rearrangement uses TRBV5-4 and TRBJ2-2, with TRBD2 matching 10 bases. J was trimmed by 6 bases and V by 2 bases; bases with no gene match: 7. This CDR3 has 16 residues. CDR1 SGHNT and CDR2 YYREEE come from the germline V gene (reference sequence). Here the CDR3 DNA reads TGTGCCAGCAGCTTCTTAGCGGGAGGCGGGGCCGGGGAGCTGTTTTTT. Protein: CASSFLAGGGAGELFF.

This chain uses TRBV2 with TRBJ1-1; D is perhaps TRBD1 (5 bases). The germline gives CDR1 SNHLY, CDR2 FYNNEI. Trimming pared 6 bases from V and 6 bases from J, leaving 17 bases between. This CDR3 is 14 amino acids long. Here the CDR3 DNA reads TGTGCCAGCAGAGGGGACTTCGGCGCACCTGAAGCTTTCTTT. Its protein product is CASRGDFGAPEAFF.

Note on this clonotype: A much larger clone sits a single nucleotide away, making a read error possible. Here the CDR3 DNA reads TGTGCCAGCAGCAAACGAGGGGGGAACCCCTACAATGAGCGGTTCTTC. Residues: CASSKRGGNPYNERFF. The rearrangement joins TRBV7-2 to TRBJ2-1; D possibly matches TRBD1 or TRBD2 (6 bases each). The CDR3 has 16 amino acids. Germline CDR1 and CDR2: SGHTA and FQGNSA.